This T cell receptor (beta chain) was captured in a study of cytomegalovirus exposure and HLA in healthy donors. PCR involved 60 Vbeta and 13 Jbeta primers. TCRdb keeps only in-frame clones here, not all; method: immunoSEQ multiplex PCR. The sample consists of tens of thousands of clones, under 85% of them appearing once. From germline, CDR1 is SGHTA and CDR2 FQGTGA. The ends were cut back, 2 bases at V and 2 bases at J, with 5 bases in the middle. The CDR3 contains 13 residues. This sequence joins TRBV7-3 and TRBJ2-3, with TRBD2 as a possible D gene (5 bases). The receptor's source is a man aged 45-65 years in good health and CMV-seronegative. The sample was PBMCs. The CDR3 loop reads CASSLDYTDTQYF. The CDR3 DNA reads TGTGCCAGCAGCTTAGACTACACAGATACGCAGTATTTT. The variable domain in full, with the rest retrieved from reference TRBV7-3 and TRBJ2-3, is GAGVSQTPSNKVTEKGKYVELRCDPISGHTALYWYRQSLGQGPEFLIYFQGTGAADDSGLPNDRFFAVRPEGSVSTLKIQRTERGDSAVYLCASSLDYTDTQYFGPGTRLTVL.